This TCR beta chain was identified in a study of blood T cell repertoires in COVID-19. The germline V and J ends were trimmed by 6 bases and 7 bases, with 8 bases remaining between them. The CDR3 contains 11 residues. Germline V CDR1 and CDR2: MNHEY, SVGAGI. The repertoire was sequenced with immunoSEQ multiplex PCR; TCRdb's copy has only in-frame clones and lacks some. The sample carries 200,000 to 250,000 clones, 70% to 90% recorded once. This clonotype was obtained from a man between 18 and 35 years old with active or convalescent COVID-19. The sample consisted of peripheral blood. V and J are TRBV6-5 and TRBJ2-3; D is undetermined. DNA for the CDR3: TGTGCCAGCAGGACTGCTTATACGCAGTATTTT. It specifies CASRTAYTQYF.